These T cell receptor beta chains were read from a single sample in a study of human T cells and chemical hapten exposure. TCRdb redid the calling of the RACE reads with MiXCR, one entry per CDR3 protein. This table holds approximately 92,000 distinct CDR3 sequences, about an eighth found once. This material consisted of whole blood, taken in connection with sensitization to the hapten diphenylcyclopropenone (DPC). These receptors were collected from a woman in her forties with alopecia areata. Some clones in this sample may be carry-over from other donors' samples. The CDR3 runs from the conserved cysteine through the conserved F or W. The D gene is left open where the match is weak. Where a row states a size, it is once, few, many or the class of an expanded clone; other rows omit it.

V: TRBV6-6; J: TRBJ2-5; size: NA; D: NA; CDR3: CASSAYQETQYF; DNA: TGTGCCAGCAGTGCCTACCAAGAGACCCAGTACTTC
V: TRBV30; J: TRBJ1-1; size: many; D: NA; CDR3: CAWSVKVSNTEAFF; DNA: TGTGCCTGGAGTGTCAAAGTGTCCAACACTGAAGCTTTCTTT
V: TRBV6-5; J: TRBJ2-2; size: many; D: NA; CDR3: CASRRPSSAELFF; DNA: TGTGCCAGCAGGAGACCCTCATCTGCCGAGCTGTTTTTT
V: TRBV20-1; J: TRBJ2-4; size: few; D: TRBD1; CDR3: CSALTGKNIQYF; DNA: TGCAGTGCACTGACAGGGAAGAACATTCAGTACTTC
V: TRBV7-9; J: TRBJ1-1; size: few; D: TRBD1; CDR3: CASSPHPRDRGKMNTEAFF; DNA: TGTGCCAGCAGCCCACACCCCCGGGACAGGGGGAAAATGAACACTGAAGCTTTCTTT
V: TRBV23-1; J: TRBJ1-5; size: NA; D: NA; CDR3: CASSQSIKANNQPQHF; DNA: TGCGCCAGCAGTCAATCGATTAAGGCGAACAATCAGCCCCAGCATTTT
V: TRBV29-1; J: TRBJ2-2; size: few; D: TRBD1; CDR3: CSGGQTTGELFF; DNA: TGCAGCGGGGGACAGACGACCGGGGAGCTGTTTTTT
V: TRBV6-6; J: TRBJ1-2; size: many; D: NA; CDR3: CATLLSGRGDGYTF; DNA: TGTGCCACCCTCCTCTCAGGGCGAGGCGATGGCTACACCTTC
V: TRBV6-5; J: TRBJ1-4; size: NA; D: TRBD1; CDR3: CASSPDRGLRATNEKLFF; DNA: TGTGCCAGCAGTCCGGACAGGGGGCTTAGGGCAACTAATGAAAAACTGTTTTTT
V: TRBV7-2; J: TRBJ2-7; size: NA; D: NA; CDR3: CASSLASGGAYEQYF; DNA: TGTGCCAGCAGCTTAGCGAGCGGAGGGGCCTACGAGCAGTACTTC
V: TRBV11-3; J: TRBJ2-1; size: few; D: TRBD1; CDR3: CASSSNMDRDEQFF; DNA: TGTGCCAGCAGCTCCAACATGGACAGGGATGAGCAGTTCTTC
V: TRBV20-1; J: TRBJ2-1; size: NA; D: NA; CDR3: CSPHSPKNNEQFF; DNA: TGCAGCCCGCATAGCCCTAAGAACAATGAGCAGTTCTTC
V: TRBV27; J: TRBJ2-2; size: few; D: TRBD2; CDR3: CASRSFPPASGRSTGELFF; DNA: TGTGCCAGTAGATCGTTTCCTCCGGCTAGCGGGAGATCCACCGGGGAGCTGTTTTTT
V: TRBV7-8; J: TRBJ2-5; size: NA; D: NA; CDR3: CASSLAGVETQYF; DNA: TGTGCCAGCAGCTTAGCCGGAGTCGAGACCCAGTACTTC
V: TRBV10-3; J: TRBJ1-1; size: many; D: TRBD1; CDR3: CAISEPGQENTEAFF; DNA: TGTGCCATCAGTGAGCCCGGACAGGAGAACACTGAAGCTTTCTTT
V: TRBV7-9; J: TRBJ2-5; size: many; D: NA; CDR3: CASSLGDGAQETQYF; DNA: TGTGCCAGCAGCTTAGGGGACGGGGCCCAAGAGACCCAGTACTTC
V: TRBV11-2; J: TRBJ2-3; size: few; D: TRBD2; CDR3: CASSSTLAGADTQYF; DNA: TGTGCCAGCAGCTCCACACTAGCGGGGGCAGATACGCAGTATTTT
V: TRBV6-5; J: TRBJ2-1; size: few; D: TRBD1; CDR3: CASCPGQGIYNEQFF; DNA: TGTGCCAGCTGCCCGGGACAGGGGATATACAATGAGCAGTTCTTC
V: TRBV12-3/TRBV12-4; J: TRBJ1-1; size: NA; D: NA; CDR3: CASSLRETKTLQAFF; DNA: TGTGCCAGCAGTTTAAGGGAAACAAAGACGCTACAGGCTTTCTTT
V: TRBV5-1; J: TRBJ1-2; size: NA; D: NA; CDR3: CASSSEPGPAVYGYTF; DNA: TGCGCCAGCAGCTCAGAGCCGGGGCCGGCTGTATATGGCTACACCTTC
V: TRBV7-3; J: TRBJ2-5; size: NA; D: NA; CDR3: CASSAAGRGTQYF; DNA: TGTGCCAGCAGCGCGGCTGGTAGGGGGACCCAGTACTTC
V: TRBV27; J: TRBJ2-1; size: few; D: NA; CDR3: CASSLQGGVSPSEQFF; DNA: TGTGCCAGCAGTTTACAGGGGGGGGTGAGTCCGTCGGAGCAGTTCTTC
V: TRBV20-1; J: TRBJ2-1; size: many; D: NA; CDR3: CSAHEWSRSYNEQFF; DNA: TGCAGTGCCCATGAATGGTCTCGCTCCTACAATGAGCAGTTCTTC
V: TRBV19; J: TRBJ1-2; size: few; D: TRBD1; CDR3: CASSMQGDRGRDGYTF; DNA: TGTGCCAGTAGTATGCAGGGTGACAGGGGGCGAGACGGCTACACCTTC
V: TRBV29-1; J: TRBJ1-2; size: few; D: NA; CDR3: CSDRTVYGYTF; DNA: TGCAGCGACCGGACAGTTTATGGCTACACCTTC
V: TRBV11-2; J: TRBJ2-5; size: NA; D: TRBD2; CDR3: CASSFGLAGGVGETQYF; DNA: TGTGCCAGCAGCTTCGGACTAGCGGGAGGAGTGGGGGAGACCCAGTACTTC
V: TRBV12-3/TRBV12-4; J: TRBJ1-2; size: few; D: NA; CDR3: CASVGVSDYGYTF; DNA: TGTGCCAGCGTAGGGGTGAGCGACTATGGCTACACCTTC
V: TRBV9; J: TRBJ1-2; size: NA; D: TRBD1; CDR3: CASSVGTGGYGYTF; DNA: TGTGCCAGCAGCGTAGGGACAGGGGGCTACGGCTACACCTTC
V: TRBV4-3; J: TRBJ1-5; size: many; D: TRBD1; CDR3: CASSQGTGGGPQHF; DNA: TGCGCCAGCAGCCAAGGAACAGGGGGAGGACCCCAGCATTTT
V: TRBV9; J: TRBJ2-3; size: many; D: NA; CDR3: CASSVGTHTDTQYF; DNA: TGTGCCAGCAGCGTAGGGACCCACACAGATACGCAGTATTTT
V: TRBV29-1; J: TRBJ2-7; size: many; D: NA; CDR3: CSVVEYEQYF; DNA: TGCAGCGTTGTGGAGTACGAGCAGTACTTC
V: TRBV7-2; J: TRBJ1-2; size: few; D: NA; CDR3: CASSLDGALVRGYTF; DNA: TGTGCCAGCAGCTTAGATGGGGCCCTCGTAAGGGGCTACACCTTC
V: TRBV28; J: TRBJ2-4; size: many; D: TRBD2; CDR3: CASTIGGEGKNIQYF; DNA: TGTGCCAGCACCATTGGGGGGGAAGGCAAAAACATTCAGTACTTC
V: TRBV10-3; J: TRBJ1-4; size: NA; D: NA; CDR3: CAISEGAGENEKLFF; DNA: TGTGCCATCAGTGAGGGGGCAGGGGAGAATGAAAAACTGTTTTTT
V: TRBV20-1; J: TRBJ2-7; size: many; D: TRBD2; CDR3: CSARPSGTSSSYEQYF; DNA: TGCAGTGCTAGACCTAGCGGGACGTCCAGCTCCTACGAGCAGTACTTC
V: TRBV7-9; J: TRBJ1-4; size: few; D: NA; CDR3: CASSGWIANEKLFF; DNA: TGTGCCAGCAGCGGGTGGATTGCTAATGAAAAACTGTTTTTT
V: TRBV28; J: TRBJ2-1; size: many; D: TRBD2; CDR3: CASSWRSSGSNEQFF; DNA: TGTGCCAGCAGCTGGCGGAGTAGCGGGAGCAATGAGCAGTTCTTC
V: TRBV30; J: TRBJ2-7; size: many; D: NA; CDR3: CAWGQRYEQYF; DNA: TGTGCCTGGGGACAGCGATACGAGCAGTACTTC
V: TRBV7-2; J: TRBJ2-1; size: many; D: TRBD1; CDR3: CASSRAQGAIYNEQFF; DNA: TGTGCCAGCAGCCGAGCGCAGGGGGCCATTTACAATGAGCAGTTCTTC
V: TRBV28; J: TRBJ1-2; size: NA; D: TRBD1; CDR3: CVSSPQTGGIYGYTF; DNA: TGTGTCAGCAGCCCGCAGACAGGGGGCATCTATGGCTACACCTTC
V: TRBV11-1; J: TRBJ2-7; size: NA; D: NA; CDR3: CASSSSYEQCF; DNA: TGTGCCAGCAGCTCCTCCTACGAGCAGTGCTTC
V: TRBV5-6; J: TRBJ2-2; size: NA; D: TRBD1; CDR3: CASSVNRGQNKFTKLFF; DNA: TGTGCCAGCAGCGTTAACAGGGGGCAAAACAAGTTCACAAAGCTGTTTTTT
V: TRBV7-3; J: TRBJ1-6; size: many; D: TRBD1; CDR3: CASSLQGMNSPLHF; DNA: TGTGCCAGCAGCCTACAGGGGATGAATTCACCCCTCCACTTT
V: TRBV5-4; J: TRBJ2-1; size: few; D: NA; CDR3: CASSQTSDPYNEQFF; DNA: TGTGCCAGCAGTCAGACCAGCGATCCCTACAATGAGCAGTTCTTC
V: TRBV20-1; J: TRBJ2-7; size: NA; D: TRBD1; CDR3: CSAPRTGAYEQYF; DNA: TGCAGTGCTCCACGGACAGGGGCCTACGAGCAGTACTTC
V: TRBV12-3/TRBV12-4; J: TRBJ2-2; size: NA; D: TRBD2; CDR3: CASSALAGVGTGELFF; DNA: TGTGCCAGCAGTGCCCTAGCGGGAGTGGGTACCGGGGAGCTGTTTTTT
V: TRBV7-2; J: TRBJ2-5; size: NA; D: NA; CDR3: CASSTQGTGETQYF; DNA: TGTGCCAGCAGCACGCAAGGGACGGGGGAGACCCAGTACTTC
V: TRBV27; J: TRBJ1-4; size: few; D: TRBD1; CDR3: CASSFSQGNEKLFF; DNA: TGTGCCAGCAGTTTCTCACAGGGGAATGAAAAACTGTTTTTT
V: TRBV28; J: TRBJ1-1; size: NA; D: TRBD1; CDR3: CASRGTGADTEAFF; DNA: TGTGCCAGCAGGGGGACAGGGGCGGACACTGAAGCTTTCTTT
V: TRBV6-5; J: TRBJ1-4; size: NA; D: NA; CDR3: CASSYGWAQGEKLFF; DNA: TGTGCCAGCAGTTACGGCTGGGCGCAGGGAGAAAAACTGTTTTTT
V: TRBV29-1; J: TRBJ1-2; size: NA; D: TRBD1; CDR3: CSVDSGGGGYTF; DNA: TGCAGCGTAGACTCAGGGGGAGGAGGCTACACCTTC
V: TRBV3-1; J: TRBJ1-1; size: NA; D: TRBD1; CDR3: CASSLIRQGATEAFF; DNA: TGTGCCAGCAGCCTAATCCGACAGGGTGCGACTGAAGCTTTCTTT
V: TRBV19; J: TRBJ2-1; size: few; D: TRBD2; CDR3: CASSIDGTSGSDEQFF; DNA: TGTGCCAGTAGTATAGACGGGACTAGCGGGAGTGATGAGCAGTTCTTC
V: TRBV20-1; J: TRBJ2-1; size: many; D: TRBD2; CDR3: CSARDATSVGNEQFF; DNA: TGCAGTGCTAGAGATGCGACTAGCGTCGGCAATGAGCAGTTCTTC
V: TRBV20-1; J: TRBJ1-4; size: many; D: NA; CDR3: CSAKDSRVGEKLFF; DNA: TGCAGTGCTAAGGACAGCAGGGTGGGGGAAAAACTGTTTTTT
V: TRBV7-2; J: TRBJ2-1; size: NA; D: TRBD2; CDR3: CASSPRGTSGRFVYNEQFF; DNA: TGTGCCAGCAGCCCTAGAGGGACTAGCGGGAGGTTCGTGTACAATGAGCAGTTCTTC
V: TRBV29-1; J: TRBJ2-7; size: NA; D: TRBD2; CDR3: CSVEASGGPSYEQYF; DNA: TGCAGCGTTGAAGCCAGCGGGGGACCCTCGTACGAGCAGTACTTC
V: TRBV12-3/TRBV12-4; J: TRBJ2-2; size: few; D: TRBD2; CDR3: CASSSLAGGTGELFF; DNA: TGTGCCAGCAGTAGCCTAGCGGGGGGCACCGGGGAGCTGTTTTTT
V: TRBV27; J: TRBJ1-1; size: NA; D: NA; CDR3: CASSHNKNTEAFF; DNA: TGTGCCAGCAGTCACAACAAGAACACTGAAGCTTTCTTT
V: TRBV29-1; J: TRBJ1-2; size: many; D: TRBD1; CDR3: CSVVQGANYGYTF; DNA: TGCAGCGTTGTCCAGGGGGCTAACTATGGCTACACCTTC